This record covers a single T cell receptor beta chain. Its specificity is not known. Authors of the study amplified TCR beta CDR3 regions from RNA transcripts. During a first-round RT-PCR of the TCR CDR3, the HTBI primer set was used. TCRdb re-analysed the multiplex PCR reads in MiXCR, keeping a single row per CDR3 protein. Of 530,000 or so distinct CDR3 sequences listed, roughly 18% were seen once; the top ten hold under 20%. Trimming took 4 bases from V and 2 from J, leaving 23 bases between them. From germline, CDR1 is SGHAT and CDR2 FQNNGV. This CDR3 has 18 amino acids. The data belong to a study of T cells in Graves' hyperthyroidism and ophthalmopathy. Study findings and constraints: Ophthalmopathy onset followed model prediction by a median approximately 5.9 months.

Uncontrolled infection, other autoimmune disease, pregnancy or lactation excluded patients. V usage is TRBV11-2 and J usage is TRBJ2-5; D call uncertain. This clonotype originated in a woman between 18 and 29 years old with Graves' ophthalmopathy. Sequencing was done on a sample of blood. The CDR3 DNA sequence: TGTGCCAGCAGCTCTGAACCCCCGCGTGAGGCTGCTCAAGAGACCCAGTACTTC. As protein: CASSSEPPREAAQETQYF.